A single TCR beta chain is shown here with its context. With 60 Vbeta and 13 Jbeta primers, the PCR was carried out. Only in-frame clones appear in the TCRdb table, and some are missing; sequencing was by immunoSEQ multiplex PCR. The sample records around 100,000 clones, approximately 77% being singletons. These data are taken from a study of cytomegalovirus exposure and HLA in healthy donors. The V gene's germline CDR1 is GTSNPN and CDR2 SVGIG (reference sequence). The CDR3 is made up of 14 amino acids. V lost 4 bases to trimming and J lost 9 bases; unmatched junction nucleotides: 11. The source material was PBMCs. The clonotype comes from a male donor in good health and CMV-seropositive. The chain uses TRBV30 and TRBJ1-4; 7 bases are a match to TRBD1. The CDR3 region is CAWTLSGGNKKLFF. The DNA of the CDR3 is TGTGCCTGGACCTTATCAGGGGGTAACAAAAAACTGTTTTTT.